This T cell receptor (beta chain) was captured by sequencing in a study of shared T cell receptors in the human thymus. TCRdb's table, derived via immunoSEQ multiplex PCR, lists solely in-frame clones and lacks some. The data hold a few hundred thousand clones, with just under 95% observed a single time. Trimming shortened V by 6 bases and J by 0 bases, and 15 bases separated the two germline ends. CDR1 MDHEN and CDR2 SYDVKM come from the germline V gene. The CDR3 is 15 residues long. The chain joins TRBV28 to TRBJ2-7; D is ambiguous. The sequence came from a human donor. The material sequenced was thymocytes. The DNA for the CDR3 is TGTGCCAGCAGCCCAGCGCGCTTTCGCTCCTACGAGCAGTACTTC. Residues: CASSPARFRSYEQYF.